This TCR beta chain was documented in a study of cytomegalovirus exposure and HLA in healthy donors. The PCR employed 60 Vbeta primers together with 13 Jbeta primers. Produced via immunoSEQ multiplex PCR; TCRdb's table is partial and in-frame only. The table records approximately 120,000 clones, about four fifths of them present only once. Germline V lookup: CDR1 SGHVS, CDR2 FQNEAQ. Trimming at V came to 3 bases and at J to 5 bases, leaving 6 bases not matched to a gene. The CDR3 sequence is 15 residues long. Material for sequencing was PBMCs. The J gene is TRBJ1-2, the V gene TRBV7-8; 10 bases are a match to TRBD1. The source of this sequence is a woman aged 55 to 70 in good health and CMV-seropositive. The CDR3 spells CASSFRTGGIYGYTF. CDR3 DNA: TGTGCCAGCAGCTTCCGGACAGGGGGAATTTATGGCTACACCTTC.